This T cell receptor (beta chain) comes out of a study of post-analysis software for immune sequencing data. Trimming shortened V by 3 bases and J by 3 bases, and 10 bases separated the two germline ends. The CDR3 is made up of 14 amino acids. The germline gives CDR1 SGHTA, CDR2 FQGTGA. This clonotype was picked up one time. Its matching antigen is unknown. Study-level results: Among roughly 5 TRBV segments more frequent in patients than controls were TRBV5-6, TRBV5-1 and TRBV20-1. Normalized Chao1 diversity was significantly lower in multiple sclerosis patients than in controls.

cDNA libraries of TCR beta carried unique molecular identifiers. TCRdb itself ran the PCR reads through MiXCR, one entry per CDR3 protein. The table includes about 170,000 distinct CDR3 sequences, approximately 30% detected once. The TCR sequence derives from a girl aged 5 to 17 with multiple sclerosis. The rearrangement joins TRBV7-3 to TRBJ2-3; D possibly corresponds to TRBD2 (6 bases). Material for sequencing was blood. CDR3 nucleotide sequence: TGTGCCAGCAGCTTGGAGGGCGGTACAGATACGCAGTATTTT. It is translated as CASSLEGGTDTQYF.